Sequencing of this T cell receptor (beta chain) was carried out in a study of cytomegalovirus exposure and HLA in healthy donors. General study findings and limits: In all likelihood, a cluster of highly shared sequence variants was a sequencing artifact. A later analysis found most CMV-associated TCR beta chains apparently HLA-restricted.

PCR used 60 Vbeta primers and 13 Jbeta primers. This table comes from immunoSEQ multiplex PCR, and its TCRdb copy is limited to in-frame clones, with some not included. Among 180,000 or so clones listed, roughly 90% were seen once. Notes on this clone: Its antigen is not identified.

This CDR3 has 15 amino acids. The ends were cut back, 2 bases at V and 6 bases at J, with 16 bases in the middle. Looked up from germline, CDR1 is SGHTA and CDR2 is FQGNSA. This clonotype was obtained from a woman younger than 45 in good health and CMV-seronegative. Sequenced material: PBMCs. The gene calls are TRBV7-2 and TRBJ1-2; possible D gene TRBD1, 6 bases. The CDR3 loop reads CASSLYLDSRHGYTF. In DNA form, the CDR3 reads TGTGCCAGCAGCTTATATTTGGACAGTAGACATGGCTACACCTTC.